This is a list of T cell receptor beta chains from one sample in a study of shared clonotypes between healthy human individuals. Produced via immunoSEQ multiplex PCR; TCRdb's table is partial and in-frame only. The sample records around 700,000 clones, less than 80% being singletons. Source material: memory CD4+ T cells sorted from blood. Source of these receptors: a woman in her twenties or thirties in good health. Each CDR3 is given with its conserved first and last residue. A D gene is named only where the DNA matches it firmly. Clone sizes are given selectively: once, few, many, or a class where the clone is expanded.

v_gene	j_gene	d_gene	abundance	CDR3aa	CDR3nt
TRBV7-2	TRBJ1-6	-	-	CASSLSFGGRSPLHF	TGTGCCAGCAGCTTAAGTTTCGGGGGCAGGTCACCCCTCCACTTT
TRBV5-1	TRBJ2-7	-	-	CASSWSRDEQYF	TGCGCCAGCAGCTGGAGCAGGGACGAGCAGTACTTC
TRBV9	TRBJ2-3	TRBD2	-	CASSLSGMKTDTQYF	TGTGCCAGCAGCCTTAGCGGGATGAAAACAGATACGCAGTATTTT
TRBV5-4	TRBJ2-1	-	-	CASSLGGMRPEQFF	TGTGCCAGCAGCTTGGGCGGCATGCGCCCTGAGCAGTTCTTC
TRBV19	TRBJ2-1	TRBD2	-	CASSIRASGSIYEQFF	TGTGCCAGTAGTATTCGAGCTAGCGGGAGTATCTATGAGCAGTTCTTC
TRBV5-1	TRBJ2-2	-	-	CASSPVTVTGELFF	TGCGCCAGCAGCCCCGTAACGGTCACCGGGGAGCTGTTTTTT
TRBV30	TRBJ1-5	-	-	CAWSVGHNQPQHF	TGTGCCTGGAGTGTCGGCCATAATCAGCCCCAGCATTTT
TRBV27	TRBJ1-3	-	-	CASRSDRTLGNTIYF	TGTGCCAGCAGATCCGACAGGACTCTTGGGAACACCATATATTTT
TRBV11-1	TRBJ2-7	-	-	CASSLGASNYEQYF	TGTGCCAGCAGCTTAGGGGCCAGCAACTACGAGCAGTACTTC
TRBV27	TRBJ2-2	-	-	CASSLSYRRSPNTGELFF	TGTGCCAGCAGTTTATCCTATAGGAGGAGCCCGAACACCGGGGAGCTGTTTTTT
TRBV4-2	TRBJ2-1	TRBD2	-	CASSPRAGEEQFF	TGTGCCAGCAGCCCCCGGGCGGGAGAAGAGCAGTTCTTC
TRBV28	TRBJ1-1	-	-	CASRLGQSNTEAFF	TGTGCCAGCCGACTGGGGCAGAGCAACACTGAAGCTTTCTTT
TRBV6-5	TRBJ1-1	TRBD1	-	CASSLRQGNTEAFF	TGTGCCAGCAGTTTGAGACAGGGGAACACTGAAGCTTTCTTT
TRBV29-1	TRBJ2-3	TRBD2	-	CSVGGTSGSALGTDTQYF	TGCAGCGTTGGGGGGACTAGCGGGAGCGCCCTGGGCACAGATACGCAGTATTTT
TRBV6-6	TRBJ1-4	-	few	CASSYRARRAAEKLFF	TGTGCCAGCAGTTACCGCGCCCGGCGAGCAGCTGAAAAACTGTTTTTT
TRBV7-7	TRBJ2-5	-	-	CASSFFGAGETQYF	TGTGCCAGCAGCTTTTTTGGGGCCGGAGAGACCCAGTACTTC
TRBV28	TRBJ2-5	TRBD1	-	CASSSFTPRTGWNQETQYF	TGTGCCAGCAGTTCATTCACCCCCCGGACAGGCTGGAACCAAGAGACCCAGTACTTC
TRBV28	TRBJ2-3	TRBD2	many	CASTSPSGSHPDTQYF	TGTGCCAGCACCTCACCTAGCGGGAGTCACCCCGATACGCAGTATTTT
TRBV7-9	TRBJ1-1	-	-	CASSRDVEAFF	TGTGCCAGCAGCCGGGATGTGGAAGCTTTCTTT
TRBV5-8	TRBJ1-2	-	-	CASSFEGGFYGYTF	TGTGCCAGCAGCTTCGAGGGGGGTTTCTATGGCTACACCTTC
TRBV2	TRBJ2-2	TRBD1	-	CASRGQLTGELFF	TGTGCCAGCAGGGGACAGCTCACCGGGGAGCTGTTTTTT
TRBV6-1	TRBJ2-7	-	-	CASWAGGYEQYF	TGTGCCAGCTGGGCAGGAGGCTACGAGCAGTACTTC
TRBV29-1	TRBJ1-2	-	once	CSVDSGYGYTF	TGCAGCGTTGACTCAGGGTATGGCTACACCTTC
TRBV29-1	TRBJ1-1	-	-	CSVERVLGNTEAFF	TGCAGCGTTGAGCGGGTTCTGGGAAACACTGAAGCTTTCTTT
TRBV5-1	TRBJ2-7	-	-	CASTRGAGGAYEQYF	TGCGCCAGCACCCGGGGGGCGGGCGGAGCCTACGAGCAGTACTTC
TRBV6-5	TRBJ1-1	TRBD1	many	CASSARTGETEAFF	TGTGCCAGCAGTGCCAGGACAGGGGAAACTGAAGCTTTCTTT
TRBV28	TRBJ2-7	-	-	CASRGTGYSYEQYF	TGTGCCAGCAGGGGGACGGGCTACTCCTACGAGCAGTACTTC
TRBV5-1	TRBJ2-2	TRBD1	few	CASAPLPGQALLSTGELFF	TGCGCCAGCGCCCCACTCCCGGGACAGGCCCTCTTGAGCACCGGGGAGCTGTTTTTT
TRBV28	TRBJ2-2	-	-	CASSKTDTGELFF	TGTGCCAGCAGTAAGACAGACACCGGGGAGCTGTTTTTT
TRBV6-6	TRBJ2-7	-	-	CASSPPTASYEQYF	TGTGCCAGCAGTCCTCCGACAGCCTCCTACGAGCAGTACTTC
TRBV7-9	TRBJ2-3	TRBD2	-	CASSPTRAGGSTDTQYF	TGTGCCAGCAGCCCAACCCGAGCGGGAGGAAGCACAGATACGCAGTATTTT